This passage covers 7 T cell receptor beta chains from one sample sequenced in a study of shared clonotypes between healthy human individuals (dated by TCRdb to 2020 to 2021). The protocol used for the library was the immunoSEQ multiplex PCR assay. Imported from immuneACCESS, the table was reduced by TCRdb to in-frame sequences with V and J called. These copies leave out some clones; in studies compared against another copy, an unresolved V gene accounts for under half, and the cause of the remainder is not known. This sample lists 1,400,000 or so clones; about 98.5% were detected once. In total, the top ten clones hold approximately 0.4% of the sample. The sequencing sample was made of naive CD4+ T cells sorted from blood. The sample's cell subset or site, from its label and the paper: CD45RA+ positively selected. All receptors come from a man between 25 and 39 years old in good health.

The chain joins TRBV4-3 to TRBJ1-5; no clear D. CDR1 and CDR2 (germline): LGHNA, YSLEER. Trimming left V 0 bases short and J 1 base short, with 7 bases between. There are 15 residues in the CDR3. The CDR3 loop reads CASSQEPTSNQPQHF. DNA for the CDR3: TGCGCCAGCAGCCAAGAACCCACAAGCAATCAGCCCCAGCATTTT.

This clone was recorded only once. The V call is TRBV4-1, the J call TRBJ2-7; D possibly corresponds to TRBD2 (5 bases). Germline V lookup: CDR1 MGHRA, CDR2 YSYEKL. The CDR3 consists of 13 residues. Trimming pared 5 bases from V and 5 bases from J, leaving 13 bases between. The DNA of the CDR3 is TGCGCCAGCAGCTGGGGAGTGGGGAACGAGCAGTACTTC. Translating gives CASSWGVGNEQYF.

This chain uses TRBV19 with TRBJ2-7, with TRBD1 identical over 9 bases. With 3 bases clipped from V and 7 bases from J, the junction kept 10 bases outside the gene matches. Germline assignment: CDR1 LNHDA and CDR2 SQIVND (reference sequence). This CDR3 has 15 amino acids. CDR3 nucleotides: TGTGCCAGTAGTATCGGGACAGGGACCCCGGGGGAGCAGTACTTC. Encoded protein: CASSIGTGTPGEQYF.

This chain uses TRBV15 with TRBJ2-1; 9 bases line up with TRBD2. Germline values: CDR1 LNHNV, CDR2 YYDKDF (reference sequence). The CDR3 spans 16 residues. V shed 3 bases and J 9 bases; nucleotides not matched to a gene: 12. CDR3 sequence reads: CATSRVSGSLDFEQFF. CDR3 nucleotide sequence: TGTGCCACCAGCAGGGTTAGCGGGAGTTTGGATTTTGAGCAGTTCTTC. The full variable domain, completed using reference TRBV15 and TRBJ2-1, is DAMVIQNPRYQVTQFGKPVTLSCSQTLNHNVMYWYQQKSSQAPKLLFHYYDKDFNNEADTPDNFQSRRPNTSFCFLDIRSPGLGDTAMYLCATSRVSGSLDFEQFFGPGTRLTVL.

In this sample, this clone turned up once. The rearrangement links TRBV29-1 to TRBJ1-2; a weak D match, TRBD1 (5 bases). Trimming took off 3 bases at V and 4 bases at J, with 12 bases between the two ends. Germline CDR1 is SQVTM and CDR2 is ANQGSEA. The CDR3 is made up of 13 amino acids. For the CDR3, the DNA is TGCAGCGTTGACGAGGGGCCAGGCTATGGCTACACCTTC. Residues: CSVDEGPGYGYTF. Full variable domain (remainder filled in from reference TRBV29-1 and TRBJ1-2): SAVISQKPSRDICQRGTSLTIQCQVDSQVTMMFWYRQQPGQSLTLIATANQGSEATYESGFVIDKFPISRPNLTFSTLTVSNMSPEDSSIYLCSVDEGPGYGYTFGSGTRLTVV.

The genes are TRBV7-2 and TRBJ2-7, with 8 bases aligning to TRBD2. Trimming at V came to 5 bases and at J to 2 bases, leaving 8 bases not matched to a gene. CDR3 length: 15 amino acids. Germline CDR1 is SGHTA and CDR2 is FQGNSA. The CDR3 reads CASSPLTGGAYEQYF. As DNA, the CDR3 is TGTGCCAGCAGCCCCCTCACCGGGGGGGCCTACGAGCAGTACTTC. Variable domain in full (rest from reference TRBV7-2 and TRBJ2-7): GAGVSQSPSNKVTEKGKDVELRCDPISGHTALYWYRQSLGQGLEFLIYFQGNSAPDKSGLPSDRFSAERTGGSVSTLTIQRTQQEDSAVYLCASSPLTGGAYEQYFGPGTRLTVT.

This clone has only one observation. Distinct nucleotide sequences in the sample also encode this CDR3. This chain's CDR3 is CASSALDTNTEAFF. CDR3 DNA sequence: TGTGCCAGCAGCGCCCTGGACACGAACACTGAAGCTTTCTTT. The rearrangement links TRBV9 to TRBJ1-1, with D possibly being TRBD1 (5 bases). Germline V CDR1 and CDR2: SGDLS, YYNGEE. The CDR3 sequence is 14 residues long. The germline V and J ends were trimmed by 3 bases and 1 base, with 10 bases remaining between them.